This TCR beta chain was captured in a study of blood T cell repertoires in COVID-19. Study details: T cells, B-cell-depleted T cells, or PBMCs supplied cDNA or gDNA.

Per the original methods: For nucleated cells, counts were estimated from reference gene primer amplification. This table comes from immunoSEQ multiplex PCR, and its TCRdb copy is limited to in-frame clones, with some not included. The V and J calls and clone size are taken from that table; D and trimming were inferred from the DNA. The profile shows 100,000 to 150,000 clones, approximately 74% of them singletons. This sequence was found in a man between 60 and 70 years old with acute or convalescent COVID-19. The sequencing input was peripheral blood.

CDR3 DNA sequence: TGTGCCAGCAGCCAAGATGATCTACAGGGCCTATCGACTTCACCCCTCCACTTT. Translation gives CASSQDDLQGLSTSPLHF. The chain couples TRBV4-2 to TRBJ1-6, with D perhaps matching TRBD1 (6 bases). The CDR3 is 18 amino acids. Trimming took 0 bases from V and 9 from J, leaving 21 bases between them. Germline CDR1 is LGHNA and CDR2 is YNFKEQ.